This TCR beta chain was recorded in a study of shared clonotypes between healthy human individuals. Findings and limits, study-wide: A handful of donors showed sharing of approximately 5% of naive CD4 clonotypes. In general, naive subsets displayed greater estimated richness than memory subsets did.

Worth noting for this clone: Antigen: not known.

None of the donors, who were healthy HIV-negative adults, had recently had acute infections or vaccinations. With 0 bases removed from V and 3 bases from J, the gap between germline ends came to 30 bases. The CDR3 runs 21 residues. CDR1 and CDR2 (germline): SQVTM, ANQGSEA. Authors' methods: ImmunoSEQ yielded junction-only sequences lacking quality scores, so filtering differed. Measured with immunoSEQ multiplex PCR; TCRdb has only the in-frame clones, and not every one. D and trimming come from the DNA, and the V and J calls and clone size come from that table. The sample records some 380,000 clones, about 96% being singletons.

Source material: memory CD8+ T cells sorted from blood. Stated subset: CD45RO+ cells pooled with CCR7-negative TemRA cells. The clonotype comes from a man aged 25 to 45 in good health. V is TRBV29-1 and J is TRBJ1-3, with a weak D call TRBD1 (6 bases). CDR3 bases: TGCAGCGTTGAAGATCCCTACGATGGACAGCCCGAGCGCAGAGATGGAAACACCATATATTTT. Amino acid sequence: CSVEDPYDGQPERRDGNTIYF.